This TCR beta chain was retrieved from a study of esophageal squamous cell carcinoma under preoperative chemotherapy (dated by TCRdb to the late 2010s). A note on the overall study: The study profiled TCR repertoires of both peripheral blood T cells and tumor-infiltrating lymphocytes. The cohort comprised roughly 5 patients with primary esophageal squamous cell carcinoma. The effects of paclitaxel-nedaplatin chemotherapy on T-cell receptor repertoires in patients with esophageal squamous cell carcinoma were assessed. Repertoires from samples taken before paclitaxel-nedaplatin therapy were compared with repertoires from samples taken after paclitaxel-nedaplatin therapy.

Overall results and qualifications from the work: Immediate and substantial changes in clonotype frequency were induced by paclitaxel-nedaplatin therapy, and contraction rather than amplification was more likely to be observed among abundant clones. After chemotherapy, TCR diversity rose significantly in peripheral T cells, but this increase was not seen in tumor-infiltrating lymphocytes. Tumor-infiltrating lymphocytes after treatment appeared to come partly from peripheral T cells migrating into the tumor, rather than solely from local clonal changes. The cohort was small, with only five patients with esophageal squamous cell carcinoma analyzed.

Of note for this clonotype: Its antigen is unknown. At one of its ends the junction is not consistent with the germline gene, which may arise from a read error.

Taken with the paper, the label for time point translates to: after preoperative PTX-NDP chemotherapy. Paclitaxel-nedaplatin was administered to patients as preoperative chemotherapy before surgery. Library preparation used PCR. TCRdb records HiSeq X Ten as the sequencer. TCR repertoires were characterized by high-throughput sequencing. The public reads were run again by TCRdb, first through fastp at Q25 and then through MiXCR, and only productive beta chains were kept. Entries are consolidated by CDR3 protein sequence, retaining the most common genes and DNA. The sample has around 34,000 distinct CDR3 sequences on record, approximately 51% of them singletons. The ten biggest clones cover less than 30% of the sample. CDR1 and CDR2 (SGHNT, YENEEA) derive from the germline V gene. Measured from the cysteine to the phenylalanine, the CDR3 is 17 residues long. The only DNA kept is the CDR3, 51 bases in frame from the first base.

This specimen was collected from a patient given preoperative chemotherapy. The clonotype comes from a human donor with esophageal squamous cell carcinoma. The donor label of this sample is uncertain. The rearranged segments are TRBV11-3 and TRBJ2-3; too little of a D gene remains to name it. The DNA sequence follows: TGTGCCAGCAGCTTCGAAGCCGGGCTAGGAGATAAAAACACTCAGTATTTC. The translation is CASSFEAGLGDKNTQYF.